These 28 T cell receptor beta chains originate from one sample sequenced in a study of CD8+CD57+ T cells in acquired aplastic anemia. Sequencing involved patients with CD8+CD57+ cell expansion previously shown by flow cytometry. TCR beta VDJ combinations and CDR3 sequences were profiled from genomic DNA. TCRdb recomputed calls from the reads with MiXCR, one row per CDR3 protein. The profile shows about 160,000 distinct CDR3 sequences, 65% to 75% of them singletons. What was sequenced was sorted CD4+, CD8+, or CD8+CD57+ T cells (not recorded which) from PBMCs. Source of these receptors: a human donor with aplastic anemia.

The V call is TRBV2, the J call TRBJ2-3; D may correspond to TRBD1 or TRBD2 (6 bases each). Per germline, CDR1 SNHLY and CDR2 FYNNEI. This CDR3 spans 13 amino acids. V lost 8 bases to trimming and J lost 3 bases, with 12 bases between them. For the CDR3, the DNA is TGTGCCAGCCTAGGGGGGAGAACAGATACGCAGTATTTT. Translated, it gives CASLGGRTDTQYF.

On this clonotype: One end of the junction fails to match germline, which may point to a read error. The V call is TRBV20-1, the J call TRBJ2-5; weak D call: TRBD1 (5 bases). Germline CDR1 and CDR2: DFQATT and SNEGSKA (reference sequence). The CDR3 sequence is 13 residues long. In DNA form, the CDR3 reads TGCAGTGCTAGAGGGGGCGGAGACACCTCCCCTCACTTC. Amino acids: CSARGGGDTSPHF.

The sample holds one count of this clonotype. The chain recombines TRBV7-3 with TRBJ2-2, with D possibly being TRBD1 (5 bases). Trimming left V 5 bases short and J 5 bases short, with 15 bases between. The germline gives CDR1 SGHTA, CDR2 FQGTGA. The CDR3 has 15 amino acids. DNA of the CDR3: TGTGCCAGCAGCCAAGTCCCTGGGGCAACCGGGGAGCTGTTTTTT. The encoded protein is CASSQVPGATGELFF.

CDR3 in DNA: TGTGCCAGCAGCTCCGAACTACAGGGGGACGGTTCACCCCTCCACTTT. Residues: CASSSELQGDGSPLHF. The J gene is TRBJ1-6, the V gene TRBV7-3; TRBD1 matches at 8 bases. CDR3 length: 16 residues. Trimming at V came to 4 bases and at J to 9 bases, leaving 11 bases not matched to a gene. Per germline, CDR1 SGHTA and CDR2 FQGTGA.

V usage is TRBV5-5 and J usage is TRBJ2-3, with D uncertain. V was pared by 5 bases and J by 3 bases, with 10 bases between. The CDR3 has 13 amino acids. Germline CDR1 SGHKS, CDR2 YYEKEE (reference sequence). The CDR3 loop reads CASSYLGTDTQYF. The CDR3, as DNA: TGTGCCAGCAGTTACTTGGGGACAGATACGCAGTATTTT.

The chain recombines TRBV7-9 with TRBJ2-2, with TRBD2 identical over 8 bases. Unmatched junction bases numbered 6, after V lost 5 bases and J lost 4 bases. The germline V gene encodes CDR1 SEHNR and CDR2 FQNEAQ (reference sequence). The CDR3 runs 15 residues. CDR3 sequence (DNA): TGTGCCAGCAGCCTTACTAGCGGTGGCACCGGGGAGCTGTTTTTT. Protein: CASSLTSGGTGELFF.

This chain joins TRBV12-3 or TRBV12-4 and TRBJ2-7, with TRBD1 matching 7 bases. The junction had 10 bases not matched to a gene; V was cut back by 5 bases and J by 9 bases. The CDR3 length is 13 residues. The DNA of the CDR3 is TGTGCCAGCAGTCTCAACGACAGGGTGCGGCAGTACTTC. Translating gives CASSLNDRVRQYF.

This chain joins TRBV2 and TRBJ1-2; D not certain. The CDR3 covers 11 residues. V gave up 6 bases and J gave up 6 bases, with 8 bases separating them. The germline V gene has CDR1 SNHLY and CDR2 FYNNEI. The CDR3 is CASRRVDGYTF. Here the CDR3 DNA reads TGTGCCAGCAGACGCGTTGATGGCTACACCTTC.

The CDR3 sequence is CAISRDREYEQYF. The CDR3 nucleotides are TGTGCCATCAGCCGGGACAGGGAATACGAGCAGTACTTC. This chain links TRBV10-3 with TRBJ2-7; 9 positions match TRBD1. The germline CDR1 and CDR2 sequences are ENHRY and SYGVKD. The CDR3 covers 13 residues. The V and J ends lost 6 bases and 4 bases, in that order; junction bases with no gene match: 4.

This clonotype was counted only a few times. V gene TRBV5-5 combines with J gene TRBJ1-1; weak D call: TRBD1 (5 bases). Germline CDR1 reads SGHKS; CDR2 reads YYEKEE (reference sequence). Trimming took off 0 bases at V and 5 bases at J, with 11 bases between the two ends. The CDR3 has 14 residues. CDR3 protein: CASSLEGRRTEAFF. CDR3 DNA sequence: TGTGCCAGCAGCTTGGAGGGGAGAAGGACTGAAGCTTTCTTT.

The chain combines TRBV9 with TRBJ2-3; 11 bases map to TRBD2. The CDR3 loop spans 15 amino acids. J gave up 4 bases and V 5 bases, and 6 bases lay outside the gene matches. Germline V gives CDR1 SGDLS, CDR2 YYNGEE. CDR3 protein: CASSFSGGAADTQYF. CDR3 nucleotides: TGTGCCAGCAGTTTTAGCGGGGGGGCCGCAGATACGCAGTATTTT. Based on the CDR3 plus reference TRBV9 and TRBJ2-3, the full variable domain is DSGVTQTPKHLITATGQRVTLRCSPRSGDLSVYWYQQSLDQGLQFLIQYYNGEERAKGNILERFSAQQFPDLHSELNLSSLELGDSALYFCASSFSGGAADTQYFGPGTRLTVL.

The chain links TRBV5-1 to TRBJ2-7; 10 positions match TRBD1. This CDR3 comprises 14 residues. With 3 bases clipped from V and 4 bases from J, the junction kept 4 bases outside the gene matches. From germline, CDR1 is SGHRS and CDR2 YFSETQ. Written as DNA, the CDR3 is TGCGCCAGCAGCTGGAGACAGGGGGCATACGAGCAGTACTTC. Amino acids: CASSWRQGAYEQYF. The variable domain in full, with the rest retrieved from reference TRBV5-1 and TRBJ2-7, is KAGVTQTPRYLIKTRGQQVTLSCSPISGHRSVSWYQQTPGQGLQFLFEYFSETQRNKGNFPGRFSGRQFSNSRSEMNVSTLELGDSALYLCASSWRQGAYEQYFGPGTRLTVT.

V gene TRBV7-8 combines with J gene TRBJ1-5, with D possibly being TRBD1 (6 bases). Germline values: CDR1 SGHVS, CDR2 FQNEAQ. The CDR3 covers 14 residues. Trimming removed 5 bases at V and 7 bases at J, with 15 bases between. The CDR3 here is CASSPEPQGQPQHF. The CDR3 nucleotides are TGTGCCAGCAGCCCGGAGCCTCAGGGGCAGCCCCAGCATTTT.

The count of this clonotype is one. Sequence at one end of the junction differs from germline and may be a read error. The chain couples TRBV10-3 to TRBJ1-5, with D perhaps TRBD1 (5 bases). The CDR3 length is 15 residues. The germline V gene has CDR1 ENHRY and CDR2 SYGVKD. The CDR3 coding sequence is TGCGCCATCAGTGAGGCGGGGCAACCGGGTCAGCCCCAGCATTTT. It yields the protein CAISEAGQPGQPQHF.

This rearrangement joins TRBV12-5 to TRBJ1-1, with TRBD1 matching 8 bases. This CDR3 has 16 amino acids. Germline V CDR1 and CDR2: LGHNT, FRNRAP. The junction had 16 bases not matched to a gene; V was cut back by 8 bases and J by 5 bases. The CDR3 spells CASKADREWMGTEAFF. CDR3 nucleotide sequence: TGTGCTAGTAAGGCGGACAGGGAATGGATGGGAACTGAAGCTTTCTTT.

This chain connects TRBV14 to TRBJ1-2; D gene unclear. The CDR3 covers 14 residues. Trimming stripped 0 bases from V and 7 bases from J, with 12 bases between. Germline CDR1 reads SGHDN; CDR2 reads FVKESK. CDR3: CASSQEFAGGGYTF. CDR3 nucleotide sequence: TGTGCCAGCAGCCAAGAGTTCGCTGGAGGTGGCTACACCTTC.

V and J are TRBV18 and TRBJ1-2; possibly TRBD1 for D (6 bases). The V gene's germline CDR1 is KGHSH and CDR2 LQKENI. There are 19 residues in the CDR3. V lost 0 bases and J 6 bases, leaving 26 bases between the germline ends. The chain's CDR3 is CASSPPLATGSTDSDGYTF. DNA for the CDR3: TGTGCCAGCTCACCACCGTTAGCGACAGGTTCTACAGATTCGGATGGCTACACCTTC.

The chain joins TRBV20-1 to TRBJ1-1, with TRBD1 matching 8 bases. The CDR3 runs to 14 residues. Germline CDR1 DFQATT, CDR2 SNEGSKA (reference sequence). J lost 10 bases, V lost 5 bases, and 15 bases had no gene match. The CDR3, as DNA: TGCAGTGCTGGTGGACAGGGCGCCTTGAATAGAGCTTTCTTT. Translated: CSAGGQGALNRAFF.

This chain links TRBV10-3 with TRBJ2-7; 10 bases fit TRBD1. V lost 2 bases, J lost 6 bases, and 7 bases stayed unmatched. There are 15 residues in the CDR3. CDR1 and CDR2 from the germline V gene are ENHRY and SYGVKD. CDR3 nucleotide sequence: TGTGCCATCAGTGAGCCTGACAGGGGGCGCAGCGAGCAGTACTTC. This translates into CAISEPDRGRSEQYF.

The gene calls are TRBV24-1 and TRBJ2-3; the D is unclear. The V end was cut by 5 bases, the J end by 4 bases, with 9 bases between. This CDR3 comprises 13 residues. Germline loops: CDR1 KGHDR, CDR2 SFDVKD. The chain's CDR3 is CATSGAGADTQYF. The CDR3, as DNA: TGTGCCACCAGTGGGGCTGGGGCAGATACGCAGTATTTT.

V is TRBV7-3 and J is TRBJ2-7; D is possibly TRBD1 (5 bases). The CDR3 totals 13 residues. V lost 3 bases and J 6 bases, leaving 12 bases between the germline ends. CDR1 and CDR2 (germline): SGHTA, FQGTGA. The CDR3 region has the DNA TGTGCCAGCAGCTTGACAGTGCAGGGCGAGCAGTACTTC. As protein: CASSLTVQGEQYF.

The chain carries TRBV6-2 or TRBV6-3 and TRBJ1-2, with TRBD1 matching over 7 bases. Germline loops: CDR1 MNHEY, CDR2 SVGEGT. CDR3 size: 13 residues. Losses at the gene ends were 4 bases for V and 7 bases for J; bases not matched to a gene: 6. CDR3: CASSFHRGGGYTF. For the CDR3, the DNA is TGTGCCAGCAGTTTTCACAGGGGAGGTGGCTACACCTTC.

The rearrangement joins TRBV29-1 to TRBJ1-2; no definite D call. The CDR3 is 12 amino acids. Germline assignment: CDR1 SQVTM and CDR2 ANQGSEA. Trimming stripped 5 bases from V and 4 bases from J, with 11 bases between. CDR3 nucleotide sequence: TGCAGCGTTTACCCAGACACCTATGGCTACACCTTC. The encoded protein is CSVYPDTYGYTF.

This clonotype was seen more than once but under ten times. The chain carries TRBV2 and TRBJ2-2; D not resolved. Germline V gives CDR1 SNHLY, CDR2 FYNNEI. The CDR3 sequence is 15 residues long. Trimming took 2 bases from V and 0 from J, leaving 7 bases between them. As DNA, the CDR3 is TGTGCCAGCAGTGAATTAGGACCGAACACCGGGGAGCTGTTTTTT. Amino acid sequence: CASSELGPNTGELFF.

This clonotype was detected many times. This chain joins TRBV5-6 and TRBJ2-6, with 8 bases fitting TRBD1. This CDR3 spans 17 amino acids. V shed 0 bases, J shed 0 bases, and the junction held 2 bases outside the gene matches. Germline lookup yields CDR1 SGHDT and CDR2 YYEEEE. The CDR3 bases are TGTGCCAGCAGCTTGGACAGGGGGAGCTCTGGGGCCAACGTCCTGACTTTC. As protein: CASSLDRGSSGANVLTF. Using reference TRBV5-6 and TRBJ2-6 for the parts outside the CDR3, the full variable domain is DAGVTQSPTHLIKTRGQQVTLRCSPKSGHDTVSWYQQALGQGPQFIFQYYEEEERQRGNFPDRFSGHQFPNYSSELNVNALLLGDSALYLCASSLDRGSSGANVLTFGAGSRLTVL.

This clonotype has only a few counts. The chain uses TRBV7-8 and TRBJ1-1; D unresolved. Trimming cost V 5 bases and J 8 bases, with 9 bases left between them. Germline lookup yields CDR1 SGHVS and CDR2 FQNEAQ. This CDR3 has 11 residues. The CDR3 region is CASSPGAEAFF. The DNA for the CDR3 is TGTGCCAGCAGCCCGGGTGCGGAAGCTTTCTTT. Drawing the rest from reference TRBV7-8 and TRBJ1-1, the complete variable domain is GAGVSQSPRYKVAKRGQDVALRCDPISGHVSLFWYQQALGQGPEFLTYFQNEAQLDKSGLPSDRFFAERPEGSVSTLKIQRTQQEDSAVYLCASSPGAEAFFGQGTRLTVV.

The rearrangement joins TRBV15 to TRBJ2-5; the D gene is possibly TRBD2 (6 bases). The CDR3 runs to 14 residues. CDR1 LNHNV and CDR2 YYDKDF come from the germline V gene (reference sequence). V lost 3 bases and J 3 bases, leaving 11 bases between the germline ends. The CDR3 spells CATSRGGNEETQYF. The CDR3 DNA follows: TGTGCCACCAGCAGGGGGGGTAATGAAGAGACCCAGTACTTC.

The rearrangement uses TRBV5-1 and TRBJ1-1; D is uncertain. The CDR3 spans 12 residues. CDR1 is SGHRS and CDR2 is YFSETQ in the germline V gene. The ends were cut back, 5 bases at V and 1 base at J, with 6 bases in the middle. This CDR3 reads CASSYGNTEAFF. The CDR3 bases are TGCGCCAGCAGTTACGGGAACACTGAAGCTTTCTTT. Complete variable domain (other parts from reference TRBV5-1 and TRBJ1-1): KAGVTQTPRYLIKTRGQQVTLSCSPISGHRSVSWYQQTPGQGLQFLFEYFSETQRNKGNFPGRFSGRQFSNSRSEMNVSTLELGDSALYLCASSYGNTEAFFGQGTRLTVV.